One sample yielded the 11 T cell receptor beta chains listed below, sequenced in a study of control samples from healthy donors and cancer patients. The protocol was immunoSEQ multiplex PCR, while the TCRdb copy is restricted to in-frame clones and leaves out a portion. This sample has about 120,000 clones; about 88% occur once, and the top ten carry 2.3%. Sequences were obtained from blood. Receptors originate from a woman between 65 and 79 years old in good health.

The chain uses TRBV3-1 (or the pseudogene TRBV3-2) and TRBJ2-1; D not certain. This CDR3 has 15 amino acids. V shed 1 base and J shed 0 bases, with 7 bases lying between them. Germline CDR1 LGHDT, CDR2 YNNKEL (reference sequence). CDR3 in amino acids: CASSQGRSSYNEQFF. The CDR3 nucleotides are TGTGCCAGCAGCCAAGGCCGGAGCTCCTACAATGAGCAGTTCTTC.

The CDR3 coding sequence is TGTGCCAGCAGTGAATTGTCCCTCTTGAGCTCCTACGAGCAGTACTTC. It codes for CASSELSLLSSYEQYF. The chain employs TRBV6-1 and TRBJ2-7, with D uncertain. CDR1 and CDR2 (germline): MNHNS, SASEGT. V dropped 2 bases and J dropped 0 bases, with 14 bases sitting between them. This CDR3 contains 16 residues.

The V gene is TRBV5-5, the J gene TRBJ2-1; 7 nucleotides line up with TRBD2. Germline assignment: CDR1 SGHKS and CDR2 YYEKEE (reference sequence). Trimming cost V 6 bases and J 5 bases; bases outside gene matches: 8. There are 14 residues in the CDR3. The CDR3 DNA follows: TGTGCCAGCACCGAGACTAGCAGGGACAATGAGCAGTTCTTC. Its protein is CASTETSRDNEQFF.

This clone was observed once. The DNA for the CDR3 is TGTGCCAGTAGTATGGAGTGGACAGGTCACTATGGCTACACCTTC. Protein product: CASSMEWTGHYGYTF. The rearrangement uses TRBV19 and TRBJ1-2; 7 nucleotides match TRBD1. CDR3 length: 15 residues. The V and J ends lost 3 bases and 3 bases, in that order; junction bases with no gene match: 7. From germline, CDR1 is LNHDA and CDR2 SQIVND (reference sequence).

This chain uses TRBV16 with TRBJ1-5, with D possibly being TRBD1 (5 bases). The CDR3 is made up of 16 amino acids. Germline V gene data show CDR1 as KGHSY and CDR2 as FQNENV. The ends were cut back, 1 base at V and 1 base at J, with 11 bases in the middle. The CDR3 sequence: CASSQFGGGSNQPQHF. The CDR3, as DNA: TGTGCCAGCAGCCAATTCGGCGGGGGAAGCAATCAGCCCCAGCATTTT.

The CDR3 protein is CASSHLVGDTEAFF. DNA for the CDR3: TGTGCCAGCAGCCACCTGGTCGGGGACACTGAAGCTTTCTTT. The V call is TRBV6-4, the J call TRBJ1-1; D not certain. The germline V gene has CDR1 MRHNA and CDR2 SNTAGT. The CDR3 extends over 14 amino acids. The germline V and J ends were trimmed by 6 bases and 3 bases, with 14 bases remaining between them.

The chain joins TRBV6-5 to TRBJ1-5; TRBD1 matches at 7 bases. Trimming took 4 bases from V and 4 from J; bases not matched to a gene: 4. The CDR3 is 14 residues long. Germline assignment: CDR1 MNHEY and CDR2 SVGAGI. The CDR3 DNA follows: TGTGCCAGCAGTTCCCGACAGGGAAATCAGCCCCAGCATTTT. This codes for CASSSRQGNQPQHF.

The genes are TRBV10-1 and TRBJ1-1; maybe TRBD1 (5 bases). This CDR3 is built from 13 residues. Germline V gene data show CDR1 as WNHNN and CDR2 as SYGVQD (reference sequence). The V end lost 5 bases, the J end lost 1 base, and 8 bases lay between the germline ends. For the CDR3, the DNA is TGCGCCAGCAGTCGAGACAGGAACACTGAAGCTTTCTTT. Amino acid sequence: CASSRDRNTEAFF.

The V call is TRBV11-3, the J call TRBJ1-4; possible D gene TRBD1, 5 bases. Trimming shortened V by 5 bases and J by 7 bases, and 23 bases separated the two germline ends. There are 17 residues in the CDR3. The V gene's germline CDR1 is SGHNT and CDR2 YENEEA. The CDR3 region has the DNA TGTGCCAGCAGCCGGGGGTACGGGGCGCCGGGAATTGAAAAACTGTTTTTT. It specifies CASSRGYGAPGIEKLFF.

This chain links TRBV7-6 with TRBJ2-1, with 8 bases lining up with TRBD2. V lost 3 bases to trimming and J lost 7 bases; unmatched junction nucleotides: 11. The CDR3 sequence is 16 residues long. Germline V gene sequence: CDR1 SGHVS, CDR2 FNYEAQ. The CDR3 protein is CASSLYSRGAENEQFF. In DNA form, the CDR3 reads TGTGCCAGCAGCTTGTACTCGCGGGGGGCGGAGAATGAGCAGTTCTTC.

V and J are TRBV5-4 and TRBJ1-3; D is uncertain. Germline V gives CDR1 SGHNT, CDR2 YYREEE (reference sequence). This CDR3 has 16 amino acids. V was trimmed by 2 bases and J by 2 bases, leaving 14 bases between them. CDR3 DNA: TGTGCCAGCAGCTTTGGTGGCAGGTCGACTGGAAACACCATATATTTT. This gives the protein CASSFGGRSTGNTIYF.